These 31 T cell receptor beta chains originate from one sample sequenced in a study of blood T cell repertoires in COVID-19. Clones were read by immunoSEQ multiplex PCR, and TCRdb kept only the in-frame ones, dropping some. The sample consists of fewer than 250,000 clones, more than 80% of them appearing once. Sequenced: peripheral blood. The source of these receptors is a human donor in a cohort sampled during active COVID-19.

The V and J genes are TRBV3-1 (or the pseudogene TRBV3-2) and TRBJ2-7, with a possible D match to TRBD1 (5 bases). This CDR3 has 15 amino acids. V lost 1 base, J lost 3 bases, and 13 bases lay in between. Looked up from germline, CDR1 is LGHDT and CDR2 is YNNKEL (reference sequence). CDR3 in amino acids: CASSQAGKGYYEQYF. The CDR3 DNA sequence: TGTGCCAGCAGCCAAGCAGGGAAAGGGTACTACGAGCAGTACTTC.

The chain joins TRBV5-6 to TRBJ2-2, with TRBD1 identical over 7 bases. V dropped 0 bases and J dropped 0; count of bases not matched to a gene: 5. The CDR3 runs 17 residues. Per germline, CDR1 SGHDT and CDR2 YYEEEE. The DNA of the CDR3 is TGTGCCAGCAGCTTGGTTTTACAGGGGCCGAACACCGGGGAGCTGTTTTTT. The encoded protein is CASSLVLQGPNTGELFF.

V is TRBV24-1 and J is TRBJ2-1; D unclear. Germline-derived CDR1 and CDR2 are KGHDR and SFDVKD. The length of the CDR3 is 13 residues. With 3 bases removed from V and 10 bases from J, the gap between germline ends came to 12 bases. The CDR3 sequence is CATSDRYRIEQFF. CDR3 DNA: TGTGCCACCAGTGATCGGTATAGAATCGAGCAGTTCTTC.

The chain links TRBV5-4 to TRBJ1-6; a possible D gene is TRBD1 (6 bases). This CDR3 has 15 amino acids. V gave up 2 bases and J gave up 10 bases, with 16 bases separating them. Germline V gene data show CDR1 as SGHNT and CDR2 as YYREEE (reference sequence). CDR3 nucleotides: TGTGCCAGCAGCTTACAGGGTTTGGGAGAATCACCCCTCCACTTT. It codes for CASSLQGLGESPLHF.

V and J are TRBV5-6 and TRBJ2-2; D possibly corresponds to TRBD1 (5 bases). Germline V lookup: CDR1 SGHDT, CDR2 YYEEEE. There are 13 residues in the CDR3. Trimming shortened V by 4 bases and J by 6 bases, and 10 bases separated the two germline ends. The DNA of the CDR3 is TGTGCCAGCAGCAAAAAGGGGCCCGGGGAGCTGTTTTTT. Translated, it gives CASSKKGPGELFF.

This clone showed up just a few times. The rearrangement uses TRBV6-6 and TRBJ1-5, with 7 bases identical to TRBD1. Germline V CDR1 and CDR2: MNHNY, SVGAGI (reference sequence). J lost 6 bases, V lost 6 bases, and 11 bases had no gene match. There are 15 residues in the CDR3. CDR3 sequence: CASSRGTATGQPQHF. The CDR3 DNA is TGTGCCAGCAGCCGAGGGACAGCAACGGGTCAGCCCCAGCATTTT.

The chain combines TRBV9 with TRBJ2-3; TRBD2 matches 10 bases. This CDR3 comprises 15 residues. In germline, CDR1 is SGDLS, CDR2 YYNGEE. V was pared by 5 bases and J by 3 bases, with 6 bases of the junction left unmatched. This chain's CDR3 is CASRGAGGSTDTQYF. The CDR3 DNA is TGTGCCAGCAGAGGAGCGGGAGGGTCGACAGATACGCAGTATTTT.

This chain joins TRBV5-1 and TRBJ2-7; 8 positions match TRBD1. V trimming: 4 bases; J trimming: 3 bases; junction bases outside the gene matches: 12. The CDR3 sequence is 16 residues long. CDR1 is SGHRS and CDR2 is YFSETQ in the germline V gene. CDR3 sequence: CASSRTGQRGYYEQYF. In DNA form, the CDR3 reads TGCGCCAGCAGCCGGACAGGGCAAAGAGGATACTACGAGCAGTACTTC.

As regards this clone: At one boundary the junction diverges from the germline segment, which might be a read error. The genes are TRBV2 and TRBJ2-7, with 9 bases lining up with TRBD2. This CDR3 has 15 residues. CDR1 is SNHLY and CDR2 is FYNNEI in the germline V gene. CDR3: CASSEAAGGIYEQYF. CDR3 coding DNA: TGTGCCAGCAGCGAAGCAGCGGGAGGTATATACGAGCAGTACTTC.

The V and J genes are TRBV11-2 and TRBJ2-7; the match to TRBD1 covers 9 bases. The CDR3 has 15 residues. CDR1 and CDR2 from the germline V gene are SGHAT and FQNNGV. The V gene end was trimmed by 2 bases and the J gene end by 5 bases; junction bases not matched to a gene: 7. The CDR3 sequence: CASSLPGQGEHEQYF. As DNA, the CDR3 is TGTGCCAGCAGCTTACCGGGACAGGGTGAGCACGAGCAGTACTTC.

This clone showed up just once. The CDR3 is CASSMGLQETQYF. In DNA form, the CDR3 reads TGCGCCAGCAGCATGGGACTCCAAGAGACCCAGTACTTC. The chain combines TRBV5-1 with TRBJ2-5, with TRBD2 as a possible D gene (6 bases). Germline CDR1 reads SGHRS; CDR2 reads YFSETQ. With 4 bases removed from V and 1 base from J, the gap between germline ends came to 8 bases. The length of the CDR3 is 13 residues.

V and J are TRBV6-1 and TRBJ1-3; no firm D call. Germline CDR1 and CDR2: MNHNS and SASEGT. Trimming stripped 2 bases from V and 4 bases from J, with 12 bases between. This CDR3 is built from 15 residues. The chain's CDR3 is CASSENYLLGNTIYF. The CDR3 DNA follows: TGTGCCAGCAGTGAAAACTACCTCCTAGGAAACACCATATATTTT.

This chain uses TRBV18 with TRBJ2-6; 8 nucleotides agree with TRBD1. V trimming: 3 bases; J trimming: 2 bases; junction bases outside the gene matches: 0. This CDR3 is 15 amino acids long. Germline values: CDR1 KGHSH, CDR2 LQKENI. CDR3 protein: CASSPDRAGANVLTF. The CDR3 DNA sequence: TGTGCCAGCTCACCGGACAGGGCTGGGGCCAACGTCCTGACTTTC.

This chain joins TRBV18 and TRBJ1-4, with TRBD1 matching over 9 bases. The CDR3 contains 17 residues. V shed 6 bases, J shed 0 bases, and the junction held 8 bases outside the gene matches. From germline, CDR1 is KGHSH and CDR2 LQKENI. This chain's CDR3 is CASSYRGQGATNEKLFF. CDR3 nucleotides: TGTGCCAGCTCTTATCGGGGACAGGGCGCAACTAATGAAAAACTGTTTTTT.

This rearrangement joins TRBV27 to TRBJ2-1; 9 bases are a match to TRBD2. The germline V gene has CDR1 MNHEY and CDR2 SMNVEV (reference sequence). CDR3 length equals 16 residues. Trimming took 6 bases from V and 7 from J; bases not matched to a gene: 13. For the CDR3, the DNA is TGTGCCAGCAGCCCCGTAGCGGGAGCAGGACCTAATGAGCAGTTCTTC. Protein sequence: CASSPVAGAGPNEQFF.

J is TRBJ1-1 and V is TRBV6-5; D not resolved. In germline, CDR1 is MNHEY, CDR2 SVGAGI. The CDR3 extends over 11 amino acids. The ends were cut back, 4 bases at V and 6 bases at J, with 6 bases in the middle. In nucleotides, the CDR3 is TGTGCCAGCAGTTCGTTGTCTGAAGCTTTCTTT. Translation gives CASSSLSEAFF.

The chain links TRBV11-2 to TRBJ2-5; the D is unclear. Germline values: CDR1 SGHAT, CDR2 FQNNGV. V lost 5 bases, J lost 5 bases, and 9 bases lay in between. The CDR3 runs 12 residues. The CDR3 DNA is TGTGCCAGCAGCCCCCTCCTGGAGACCCAGTACTTC. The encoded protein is CASSPLLETQYF.

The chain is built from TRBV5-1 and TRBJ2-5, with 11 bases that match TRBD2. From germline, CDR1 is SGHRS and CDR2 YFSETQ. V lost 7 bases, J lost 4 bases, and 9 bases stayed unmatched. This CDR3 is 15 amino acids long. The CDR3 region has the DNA TGCGCCAGCGGACCGGCCGGGACTAGCGGAGAGACCCAGTACTTC. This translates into CASGPAGTSGETQYF.

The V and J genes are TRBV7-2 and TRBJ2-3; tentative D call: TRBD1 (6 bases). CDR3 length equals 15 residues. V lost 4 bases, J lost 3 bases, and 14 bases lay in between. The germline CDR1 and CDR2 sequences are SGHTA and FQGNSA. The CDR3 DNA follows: TGTGCCAGCAGCTCGACCAGGGGTCGGACAGATACGCAGTATTTT. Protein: CASSSTRGRTDTQYF.

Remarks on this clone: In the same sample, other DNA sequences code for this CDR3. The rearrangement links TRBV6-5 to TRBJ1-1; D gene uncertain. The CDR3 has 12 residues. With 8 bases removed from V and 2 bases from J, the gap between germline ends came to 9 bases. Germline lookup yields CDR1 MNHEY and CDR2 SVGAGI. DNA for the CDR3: TGTGCCAGCGGCACAACAAACACTGAAGCTTTCTTT. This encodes CASGTTNTEAFF.

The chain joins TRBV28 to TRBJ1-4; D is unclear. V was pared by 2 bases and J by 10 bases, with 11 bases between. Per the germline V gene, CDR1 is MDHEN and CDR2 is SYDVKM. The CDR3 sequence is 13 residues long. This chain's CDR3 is CASSLGQVGKLFF. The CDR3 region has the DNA TGTGCCAGCAGTTTAGGGCAGGTGGGAAAACTGTTTTTT.

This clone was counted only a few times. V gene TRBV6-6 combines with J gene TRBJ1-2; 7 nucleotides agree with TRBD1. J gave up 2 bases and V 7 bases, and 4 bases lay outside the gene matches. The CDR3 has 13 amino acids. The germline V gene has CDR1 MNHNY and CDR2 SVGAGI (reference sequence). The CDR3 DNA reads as TGTGCCAGCACCCCGGGACAGAACTATGGCTACACCTTC. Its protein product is CASTPGQNYGYTF.

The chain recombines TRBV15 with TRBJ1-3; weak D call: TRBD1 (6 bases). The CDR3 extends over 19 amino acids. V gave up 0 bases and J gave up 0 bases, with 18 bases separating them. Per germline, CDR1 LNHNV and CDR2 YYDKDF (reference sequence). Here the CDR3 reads CATSRDRHQGSYSGNTIYF. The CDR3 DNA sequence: TGTGCCACCAGCAGAGATCGTCACCAGGGGAGCTACTCTGGAAACACCATATATTTT.

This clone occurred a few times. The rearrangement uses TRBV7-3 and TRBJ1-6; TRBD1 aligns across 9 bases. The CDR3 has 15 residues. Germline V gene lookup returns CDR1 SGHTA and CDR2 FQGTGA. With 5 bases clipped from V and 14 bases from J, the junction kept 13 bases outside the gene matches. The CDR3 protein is CASSPQPGTGMALHF. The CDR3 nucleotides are TGTGCCAGCAGCCCACAGCCAGGGACAGGGATGGCCCTCCACTTT.

The CDR3 nucleotides read TGTGCCAGCAGCTTGGCTAGCGGGAGTGGCACAGATACGCAGTATTTT. Translated, it gives CASSLASGSGTDTQYF. The genes are TRBV5-4 and TRBJ2-3, with 10 bases identical to TRBD2. V gave up 0 bases and J gave up 1 base; unmatched junction bases: 2. The CDR3 runs 16 residues. Germline V gene lookup returns CDR1 SGHNT and CDR2 YYREEE (reference sequence).

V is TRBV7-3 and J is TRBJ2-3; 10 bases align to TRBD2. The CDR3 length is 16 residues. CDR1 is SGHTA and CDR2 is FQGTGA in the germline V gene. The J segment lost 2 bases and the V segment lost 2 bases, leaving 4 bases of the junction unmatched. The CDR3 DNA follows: TGTGCCAGCAGCTTACTAGCGGGGGTGAACACAGATACGCAGTATTTT. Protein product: CASSLLAGVNTDTQYF.

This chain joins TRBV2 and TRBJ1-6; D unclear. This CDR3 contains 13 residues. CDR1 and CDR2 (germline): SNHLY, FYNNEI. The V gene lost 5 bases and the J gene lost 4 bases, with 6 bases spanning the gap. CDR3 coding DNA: TGTGCCAGCAGTCAGTGGTATAATTCACCCCTCCACTTT. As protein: CASSQWYNSPLHF.

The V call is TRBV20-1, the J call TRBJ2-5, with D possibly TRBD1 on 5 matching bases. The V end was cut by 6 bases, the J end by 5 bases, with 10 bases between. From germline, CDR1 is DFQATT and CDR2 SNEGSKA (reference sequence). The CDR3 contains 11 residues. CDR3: CSAGVRETQYF. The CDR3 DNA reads TGCAGTGCAGGGGTCCGGGAGACCCAGTACTTC.

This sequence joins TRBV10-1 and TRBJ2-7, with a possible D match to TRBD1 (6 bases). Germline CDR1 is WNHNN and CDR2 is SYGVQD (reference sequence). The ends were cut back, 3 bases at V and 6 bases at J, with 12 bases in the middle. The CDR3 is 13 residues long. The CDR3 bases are TGCGCCAGCAGTGACCCCGGACAGAGCGAGCAGTACTTC. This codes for CASSDPGQSEQYF.

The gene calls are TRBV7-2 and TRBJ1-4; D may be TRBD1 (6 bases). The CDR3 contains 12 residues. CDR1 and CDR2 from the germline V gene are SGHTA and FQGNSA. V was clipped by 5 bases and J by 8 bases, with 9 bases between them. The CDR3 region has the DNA TGTGCCAGCAGCGCGACAGGAGAAAAACTGTTTTTT. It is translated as CASSATGEKLFF.

This chain's CDR3 is CASRPRRSGIYQETQYF. In DNA form, the CDR3 reads TGTGCAAGTCGCCCTAGAAGAAGCGGGATATACCAAGAGACCCAGTACTTC. The gene calls are TRBV12-2 and TRBJ2-5; the table's D call of TRBD2 was not tested on the DNA. TRBV12-2 represents a pseudogene. The CDR3 runs 17 residues.